Each of the 21 T cell receptor beta chains below was sequenced from the same sample in a study of Tregs in tolerant kidney transplant recipients (dated by TCRdb to about 2019). Library generation was performed with the immunoSEQ multiplex PCR assay. Held by TCRdb, this immuneACCESS table contains in-frame sequences only and omits some clones. Under half of the omission traces to an unresolved V gene where checked; the cause of the rest is unknown. In this sample the table shows 30,000 to 35,000 clones, over 65% of which occur a single time. The ten biggest clones cover around 2.3% of the sample. Which antigens these TCRs recognize remains unknown. The sequencing input was Tregs from blood cultured with allogeneic cells. Receptors originate from a human donor in good health.

The chain employs TRBV28 and TRBJ1-2; D unresolved. Per germline, CDR1 MDHEN and CDR2 SYDVKM. CDR3 size: 13 residues. Trimming took off 6 bases at V and 4 bases at J, with 12 bases between the two ends. This CDR3 is CASSSRGPYGYTF. The CDR3 DNA follows: TGTGCCAGCAGCTCGCGGGGTCCCTATGGCTACACCTTC.

The rearrangement links TRBV5-1 to TRBJ2-2, with D perhaps matching TRBD1 (5 bases). V lost 1 base, J lost 5 bases, and 12 bases lay in between. Germline lookup yields CDR1 SGHRS and CDR2 YFSETQ. CDR3 length equals 15 residues. In DNA, the CDR3 is TGCGCCAGCAGCTTGTTAATCCCAGGGACCGGGGAGCTGTTTTTT. Protein sequence: CASSLLIPGTGELFF. Full variable domain (remainder filled in from reference TRBV5-1 and TRBJ2-2): KAGVTQTPRYLIKTRGQQVTLSCSPISGHRSVSWYQQTPGQGLQFLFEYFSETQRNKGNFPGRFSGRQFSNSRSEMNVSTLELGDSALYLCASSLLIPGTGELFFGEGSRLTVL.

This sequence joins TRBV4-2 and TRBJ2-3; D remains ambiguous. V shed 0 bases and J shed 2 bases, with 6 bases lying between them. The CDR3 is 14 residues long. Germline V gene lookup returns CDR1 LGHNA and CDR2 YNFKEQ. CDR3 nucleotides: TGTGCCAGCAGCCAAGAGGTATCCACAGATACGCAGTATTTT. It specifies CASSQEVSTDTQYF.

The chain recombines TRBV2 with TRBJ1-1; TRBD1 agrees at 11 bases. J lost 1 base, V lost 6 bases, and 4 bases had no gene match. Germline lookup yields CDR1 SNHLY and CDR2 FYNNEI. This CDR3 is built from 15 residues. CDR3 nucleotide sequence: TGTGCCAGCAGAGGACAGGGGGCGAAGAACACTGAAGCTTTCTTT. Amino acid sequence: CASRGQGAKNTEAFF.

J is TRBJ1-1 and V is TRBV7-2, with no clear D. CDR3 size: 16 residues. Trimming cost V 3 bases and J 0 bases, with 14 bases left between them. The germline V gene has CDR1 SGHTA and CDR2 FQGNSA. CDR3 region: CASSFFGVSMNTEAFF. The CDR3 DNA reads as TGTGCCAGCAGCTTTTTTGGGGTCAGCATGAACACTGAAGCTTTCTTT.

The genes are TRBV5-1 and TRBJ2-1; 8 positions match TRBD2. The trim removed 3 bases at V and 9 bases at J, leaving 5 bases unmatched. The CDR3 spans 13 residues. CDR1 is SGHRS and CDR2 is YFSETQ in the germline V gene. CDR3 in amino acids: CASSWGLDVEQFF. For the CDR3, the DNA is TGCGCCAGCAGCTGGGGACTAGATGTTGAGCAGTTCTTC. Complete variable domain (other parts from reference TRBV5-1 and TRBJ2-1): KAGVTQTPRYLIKTRGQQVTLSCSPISGHRSVSWYQQTPGQGLQFLFEYFSETQRNKGNFPGRFSGRQFSNSRSEMNVSTLELGDSALYLCASSWGLDVEQFFGPGTRLTVL.

The chain joins TRBV4-1 to TRBJ2-5; a possible D gene is TRBD2 (6 bases). With 4 bases removed from V and 2 bases from J, the gap between germline ends came to 26 bases. Germline CDR1 MGHRA, CDR2 YSYEKL. The CDR3 sequence is 19 residues long. The DNA for the CDR3 is TGCGCCAGCAGCCGGGGAATCGGGAGCGGACTACTGCCTCAAGAGACCCAGTACTTC. This gives the protein CASSRGIGSGLLPQETQYF.

This chain joins TRBV7-9 and TRBJ2-5, with D possibly matching TRBD1 (6 bases). With 4 bases removed from V and 1 base from J, the gap between germline ends came to 7 bases. The CDR3 loop spans 13 amino acids. The germline V gene has CDR1 SEHNR and CDR2 FQNEAQ (reference sequence). The DNA of the CDR3 is TGTGCCAGCAGCTACAGGGTCCAAGAGACCCAGTACTTC. Translated, it gives CASSYRVQETQYF.

This chain uses TRBV5-6 with TRBJ2-7, with 7 nucleotides matching TRBD1. V gave up 3 bases and J gave up 0 bases; unmatched junction bases: 6. From germline, CDR1 is SGHDT and CDR2 YYEEEE. The CDR3 contains 15 residues. The CDR3, as DNA: TGTGCCAGCAGCTCACCGGGACAGCTCTCCTACGAGCAGTACTTC. This translates into CASSSPGQLSYEQYF.

V and J are TRBV6-1 and TRBJ1-3; 8 bases are a match to TRBD1. Germline assignment: CDR1 MNHNS and CDR2 SASEGT. Unmatched junction bases numbered 6, after V lost 2 bases and J lost 0 bases. The CDR3 spans 17 residues. CDR3 nucleotides: TGTGCCAGCAGTGAACAGGGACAGGCTCCCTCTGGAAACACCATATATTTT. Its translation is CASSEQGQAPSGNTIYF.

The gene calls are TRBV5-6 and TRBJ2-3; perhaps TRBD2 as D (6 bases). Trimming took off 0 bases at V and 2 bases at J, with 10 bases between the two ends. Germline CDR1 is SGHDT and CDR2 is YYEEEE. The CDR3 loop spans 15 amino acids. CDR3 in amino acids: CASSLGSGYTDTQYF. The CDR3 region has the DNA TGTGCCAGCAGCTTGGGTAGCGGATACACAGATACGCAGTATTTT.

This chain joins TRBV6-5 and TRBJ1-2; TRBD1 is a possible D gene (5 bases). V was shortened by 2 bases and J by 12 bases, with 10 bases between the two germline ends. The germline gives CDR1 MNHEY, CDR2 SVGAGI. The CDR3 runs to 11 residues. CDR3 amino acids: CASSYPGPHTF. In nucleotides, the CDR3 is TGTGCCAGCAGTTACCCAGGGCCCCACACCTTC.

The chain uses TRBV4-3 and TRBJ1-5; TRBD1 aligns across 7 bases. The length of the CDR3 is 14 residues. Losses at the gene ends were 5 bases for V and 5 bases for J; bases not matched to a gene: 6. Germline lookup yields CDR1 LGHNA and CDR2 YSLEER. The chain's CDR3 is CASSMTGWDQPQHF. The CDR3 nucleotides read TGCGCCAGCAGCATGACAGGGTGGGATCAGCCCCAGCATTTT.

The J gene is TRBJ2-1, the V gene TRBV5-4; 8 bases line up with TRBD2. CDR1 and CDR2 from the germline V gene are SGHNT and YYREEE (reference sequence). Trimming removed 3 bases from V and 0 bases from J; junction bases left unmatched: 11. This CDR3 spans 18 amino acids. The CDR3 loop reads CASSCIGLADCSYNEQFF. DNA of the CDR3: TGTGCCAGCAGCTGTATCGGACTAGCCGACTGCTCCTACAATGAGCAGTTCTTC. The full variable domain, with the rest looked up from reference TRBV5-4 and TRBJ2-1, is ETGVTQSPTHLIKTRGQQVTLRCSSQSGHNTVSWYQQALGQGPQFIFQYYREEENGRGNFPPRFSGLQFPNYSSELNVNALELDDSALYLCASSCIGLADCSYNEQFFGPGTRLTVL.

The J gene is TRBJ1-1, the V gene TRBV27; the D gene is possibly TRBD1 (5 bases). V lost 8 bases, J lost 1 base, and 8 bases lay in between. This CDR3 has 12 residues. Germline V gives CDR1 MNHEY, CDR2 SMNVEV (reference sequence). The CDR3 loop reads CASSTANTEAFF. As DNA, the CDR3 is TGTGCCAGCTCGACAGCGAACACTGAAGCTTTCTTT.

The rearrangement uses TRBV7-9 and TRBJ2-3; perhaps TRBD2 as D (5 bases). This CDR3 has 15 amino acids. V was trimmed by 6 bases and J by 0 bases, leaving 13 bases between them. The germline CDR1 and CDR2 sequences are SEHNR and FQNEAQ (reference sequence). The CDR3 protein is CASSITTGSTDTQYF. The CDR3 coding sequence is TGTGCCAGCAGTATTACAACGGGAAGCACAGATACGCAGTATTTT. Complete variable domain (other parts from reference TRBV7-9 and TRBJ2-3): DTGVSQNPRHKITKRGQNVTFRCDPISEHNRLYWYRQTLGQGPEFLTYFQNEAQLEKSRLLSDRFSAERPKGSFSTLEIQRTEQGDSAMYLCASSITTGSTDTQYFGPGTRLTVL.

The chain carries TRBV6-5 and TRBJ1-2; 7 bases agree with TRBD1. Germline-derived CDR1 and CDR2 are MNHEY and SVGAGI. With 8 bases clipped from V and 1 base from J, the junction kept 7 bases outside the gene matches. CDR3 size: 14 residues. This CDR3 is CASRRGGINYGYTF. DNA of the CDR3: TGTGCCAGCCGTCGAGGGGGCATTAACTATGGCTACACCTTC.

This clone was recorded a few times. This chain joins TRBV20-1 and TRBJ2-1, with 7 bases lining up with TRBD1. Germline CDR1 and CDR2: DFQATT and SNEGSKA (reference sequence). The CDR3 has 11 residues. Trimming cost V 5 bases and J 6 bases; bases outside gene matches: 1. CDR3 sequence (DNA): TGCAGTGCTGGGACAGCCAATGAGCAGTTCTTC. This gives the protein CSAGTANEQFF.

The CDR3 DNA is TGTGCCAGCAGCCAAGAGACACGGGGGGCCGGCGAGACCCAGTACTTC. Protein sequence: CASSQETRGAGETQYF. The rearrangement uses TRBV4-2 and TRBJ2-5; a weak D match, TRBD2 (7 bases). The germline V and J ends were trimmed by 0 bases and 5 bases, with 16 bases remaining between them. Germline CDR1 and CDR2: LGHNA and YNFKEQ. CDR3 size: 16 residues.

The gene calls are TRBV19 and TRBJ1-4, with TRBD1 as a possible D gene (5 bases). This CDR3 contains 13 residues. The V gene's germline CDR1 is LNHDA and CDR2 SQIVND (reference sequence). Trimming removed 2 bases from V and 4 bases from J, with 5 bases in between. The CDR3 nucleotides read TGTGCCAGTAGTATACAGGGTAATGAAAAACTGTTTTTT. Translated: CASSIQGNEKLFF.

The rearrangement joins TRBV6-1 to TRBJ2-2, with D perhaps matching TRBD2 (6 bases). The CDR3 is 16 amino acids. V was clipped by 3 bases and J by 7 bases, with 18 bases between them. CDR1 is MNHNS, CDR2 SASEGT, per germline. CDR3 DNA: TGTGCCAGCAGTGAGACCGCAGCGGGTGCCGGCGGGGAGCTGTTTTTT. Translating it yields CASSETAAGAGGELFF.